This T cell receptor beta chain was found in a study of blood T cell repertoires in COVID-19. V lost 3 bases to trimming and J lost 0 bases, with 9 bases between them. This CDR3 spans 15 amino acids. Germline CDR1 is MDHEN and CDR2 is SYDVKM. Original methodology: The authors estimated nucleated cell counts from reference gene primer amplification. Sequencing used immunoSEQ multiplex PCR; TCRdb keeps in-frame clones, though not all of them. V and J calls and clone size are copied from that table; D and trimming were computed from the DNA. Of around 33,000 clones detected, less than 95% appear once; the ten largest clones hold approximately 19%.

The source of this sequence is an elderly man with acute or convalescent COVID-19. The chain recombines TRBV28 with TRBJ1-5, with D unclear. Sequenced: peripheral blood. This chain's CDR3 is CASSFGVYSNQPQHF. The CDR3 coding sequence is TGTGCCAGCAGTTTTGGAGTTTATAGCAATCAGCCCCAGCATTTT. Combining the CDR3 with reference TRBV28 and TRBJ1-5 gives the whole variable domain DVKVTQSSRYLVKRTGEKVFLECVQDMDHENMFWYRQDPGLGLRLIYFSYDVKMKEKGDIPEGYSVSREKKERFSLILESASTNQTSMYLCASSFGVYSNQPQHFGDGTRLSIL.